The present entry profiles one T cell receptor beta chain with its context. Its target antigen remains unknown. Qualities for individual bases were not recorded, and no much larger clone is one base off. Using the deep immunoSEQ assay, TCR CDR3 regions were amplified from genomic DNA by multiplex PCR. Extracted genomic DNA from each cell subset was distributed evenly across all wells of several immunoSEQ 96-well plates, and each plate was treated as a replicate. For sorted subsets, approximately 210 ng genomic DNA, equal to tens of thousands of T cell genomes, was loaded into each replicate PCR. The purified libraries were quantified using a Qubit 3.0 fluorometer, sized with a Bioanalyzer 2100, and then quantified again using the KAPA Library Quantification kit. A separate single-read 150-cycle Illumina NextSeq 550 flow cell was used to sequence each immunoSEQ 96-well plate. The authors' pipeline ran thus. Because only junctional sequences without quality scores were contained in the immunoSEQ output, filtering matching that applied to full-length reads could not be performed. Sequences were annotated with PyIR, a Python wrapper for IgBLAST v1.9, using IMGT germline references to assign V/J genes and CDR3. Any read was removed if the V/J assignment was weak (E-value above 1e-6), the CDR3 was missing, or the read contained stop codons, out-of-frame junctions, or ambiguous translated residues. V3J clonotypes were defined as sequences sharing the same inferred V gene, J gene, and CDR3 amino acid sequence. To compute the percentage overlap between repertoires, the number of shared unique clonotypes was divided by the size of the smaller repertoire. Three approaches were used to assess repertoire richness: RTK rarefaction, the Chao1 estimator, and Recon v2.1 estimates of unobserved clonotypes. Generation probabilities were computed with OLGA for all TCRbeta clonotypes obtained by the gDNA method from a handful of donors. Imported from immuneACCESS, the table was reduced by TCRdb to in-frame sequences with V and J called. These copies leave out some clones; in studies compared against another copy, an unresolved V gene accounts for under half, and the cause of the remainder is not known. The V and J calls and clone size come from that table; D and trimming were worked out from the DNA. The table for this sample lists some 350,000 clones; roughly 70% of them were counted only once. The top ten constitute 10% of the sample.

Donors were healthy HIV-negative adults with no recently reported acute infections or vaccinations. All donors were Caucasian adults living in Nashville, Tennessee, USA. CD4+ T cells were enriched through magnetic negative selection, after which naive cells were positively selected on CD45RA and the remaining negative fraction served as the memory subset. After blood collection by leukapheresis, PBMCs were isolated using Ficoll-Histopaque density gradient centrifugation and then cryopreserved in the vapor phase of liquid nitrogen. Purity and quantity of every magnetically sorted T cell population were checked by analytical flow cytometry. Genomic DNA was isolated from each sorted fraction and quantified by UV absorbance on a Nanodrop 2000c. The data belong to a study of shared clonotypes between healthy human individuals (dated by TCRdb to the early 2020s). Study-wide context: A few men and a couple of women, aged 18 to 49 years, made up the cohort. Per donor, leukapheresis produced somewhere between about 0.94 and 9 billion PBMCs. To estimate repertoire size and how much clonotypes are shared between individuals, the study performed deep sequencing of blood TCR repertoires from 4 to 6 healthy adults. Per donor, three plates each were used for CD4 naive and CD4 memory, two for CD8 naive, and one for CD8 memory. Libraries were prepared and TCR repertoires were sequenced by different laboratories using diverse techniques, in order to increase sequencing depth and limit assay-specific biases. The paper's findings and limits, for the study overall: Estimated clonotype richness was generally larger for naive than for memory subsets. Compared with non-shared clonotypes, clonotypes shared by all four sorted-subset donors had higher generation probabilities. Incomplete sequencing was indicated by rarefaction of sorted-subset datasets, despite the large sequencing depth. Based on pairwise subsampling, the degree of clonotype sharing among donors was expected to be affected by sequencing depth. Only blood was sampled, and tissue TCR repertoires likely differ from those in blood. Because the study included only a small number of donors, the genetic and exposure-history diversity represented was limited. Across four donors, around 5% of naive CD4, approximately 3.6% of naive CD8, around 2.5% of memory CD4, and approximately 0.42% of memory CD8 clonotypes were shared.

Inclusive of the bounding cysteine and phenylalanine, the CDR3 is 15 residues long. Left in the record is the CDR3 DNA by itself, 45 bases read in frame from the first base. The germline V gene supplies CDR1 SGHRS and CDR2 YFSETQ. V is shortened by 1 base, J by 5 bases, and the region joining them spans 16 bases. This sequence originates from a man younger than 40 in good health. The sample was memory CD4+ T cells sorted from blood. In the paper's terms, the cell subset or site label means: CD45RA-negative fraction. Rearrangement joined TRBV5-1 to TRBJ2-7, with the D gene uncertain. For the CDR3, the sequence is CASSLLRVQTNEQYF. The DNA reads TGCGCCAGCAGCTTGTTAAGGGTCCAGACCAACGAGCAGTACTTC.